This is a list of T cell receptor beta chains from one sample in a study of blood T cells in healthy people across ages. Each CDR3 protein gets one entry after TCRdb re-called the 5' RACE reads with MiXCR. The data hold about 1.6 million distinct CDR3 sequences, with about 35% observed a single time. Sequencing was performed on blood. These receptor sequences come from a woman in her thirties in good health. Both conserved end residues are part of each CDR3. Each record gives: V gene, clone size, J gene, D gene, CDR3 DNA, CDR3 protein. A D gene is named only where the DNA matches it firmly. Some rows have no size entry. The others give once, few or many, or a class for an expanded clone.

TRBV12-3/TRBV12-4	NA	TRBJ1-2	NA	TGTGCCAGCAGAAACCGGGAGGGAGCTAACTATGGCTACACCTTC	CASRNREGANYGYTF
TRBV6-1	NA	TRBJ2-5	NA	TGTGCCAGCAGTGCAAAGTTTGAGGCCCAGTACTTC	CASSAKFEAQYF
TRBV5-5	NA	TRBJ2-5	TRBD1	TGTGCCAGCAGCTTAATCGACAGGGGGGAGTACTTC	CASSLIDRGEYF
TRBV7-8	NA	TRBJ2-7	NA	TGTGCCAGCAGCTTATCCAGCCGGTTATACGAGCAGTACTTC	CASSLSSRLYEQYF
TRBV6-5	NA	TRBJ2-7	NA	TGTGCCAGCAGCCGTGGACTCCGCCACGAGCAGTACTTC	CASSRGLRHEQYF
TRBV3-1	few	TRBJ1-1	NA	TGTGCCAGCAGCCACACTTGGGGCTTCAACACTGAAGCTTTCTTT	CASSHTWGFNTEAFF
TRBV12-5	NA	TRBJ1-2	NA	TGTGCTAGTGGGTATTCCGGAGGGTATGGCTACACCTTC	CASGYSGGYGYTF
TRBV20-1	many	TRBJ2-1	TRBD2	TGCAGTGCAGTCCAGAGGACTAGCGTCGGCAATGAGCAGTTCTTC	CSAVQRTSVGNEQFF
TRBV4-2	NA	TRBJ1-2	NA	TGTGCCAGCAGCCAAGATTTTGGGCTACTAGCATATGGCTACACCTTC	CASSQDFGLLAYGYTF
TRBV11-2	NA	TRBJ2-4	TRBD1	TGTGCCAGCAGCCTCCGGACAGGGAGAGCCAAAAACATTCAGTACTTC	CASSLRTGRAKNIQYF
TRBV12-5	NA	TRBJ1-1	TRBD1	TGTGCTAGTGGTTTGGGACAGGGGGTACGAGCTTTCTTT	CASGLGQGVRAFF
TRBV27	NA	TRBJ2-2	NA	TGTGCCAGCAGCCGACTAGGGAACACCGGGGAGCTGTTTTTT	CASSRLGNTGELFF
TRBV7-6	few	TRBJ2-1	TRBD1	TGTGCCAGCAGCTTAGTCGGACAGGGAAGCTCCTACAATGAGCAGTTCTTC	CASSLVGQGSSYNEQFF
TRBV7-9	NA	TRBJ2-1	NA	TGTGCCAGCAGCGTAACAGAGGCGCTTAATGAGCAGTTCTTC	CASSVTEALNEQFF
TRBV30	NA	TRBJ2-7	NA	TGTGCCTGGAGTGTACTAGGTAGCGAGACCTACGAGCAGTACTTC	CAWSVLGSETYEQYF
TRBV20-1	NA	TRBJ2-2	NA	TGCAGTGCTAGAGTGTGGGAGCACGGGGAGCTGTTTTTT	CSARVWEHGELFF
TRBV7-3	NA	TRBJ2-2	NA	TGTGCCAGCAGCTTAAACGCCGGGTTTAGGGACACCGGGGAGCTGTTTTTT	CASSLNAGFRDTGELFF
TRBV7-9	few	TRBJ2-5	NA	TGTGCCAGCAGACCGGACGGGTCCCGTGAGACCCAGTACTTC	CASRPDGSRETQYF
TRBV20-1	NA	TRBJ2-5	TRBD2	TGCAGTGCTACTCTCGGCCATAGCGGGATGGGGGAGACCCAGTACTTC	CSATLGHSGMGETQYF
TRBV3-1	once	TRBJ2-1	NA	TGTGCCAGCAGCAGCGTGAGAAGTGTCGATGAGCAGTTCTTC	CASSSVRSVDEQFF
TRBV28	NA	TRBJ1-1	NA	TGTGCCAGCAGTGTACCAGGGTACACTGAAGCTTTCTTT	CASSVPGYTEAFF
TRBV27	once	TRBJ2-3	TRBD2	TGTGCCAGCAGTTCCCGACTTAGCGGGGGGGCAGATACGCAGTATTTT	CASSSRLSGGADTQYF